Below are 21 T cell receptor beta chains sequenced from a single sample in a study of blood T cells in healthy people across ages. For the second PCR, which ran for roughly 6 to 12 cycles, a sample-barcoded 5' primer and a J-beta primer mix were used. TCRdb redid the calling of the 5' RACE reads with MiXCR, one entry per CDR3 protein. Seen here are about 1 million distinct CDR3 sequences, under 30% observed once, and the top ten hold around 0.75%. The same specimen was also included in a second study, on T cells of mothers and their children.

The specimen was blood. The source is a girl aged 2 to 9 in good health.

The CDR3 DNA reads TGCGCCAGCAGCCGGGGCGAGGGGGAGACCCAGTACTTC. It translates to CASSRGEGETQYF. V is TRBV5-1 and J is TRBJ2-5, with D perhaps matching TRBD1 or TRBD2 (5 bases each). The V gene's germline CDR1 is SGHRS and CDR2 YFSETQ. This CDR3 contains 13 residues. Deletions cut 4 bases from V and 5 bases from J, with 12 bases between.

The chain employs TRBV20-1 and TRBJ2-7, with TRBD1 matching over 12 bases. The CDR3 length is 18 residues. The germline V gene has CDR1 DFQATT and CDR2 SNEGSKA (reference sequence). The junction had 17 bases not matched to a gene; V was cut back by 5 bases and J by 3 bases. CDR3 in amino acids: CSASLSPGTGGPNYEQYF. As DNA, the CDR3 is TGCAGTGCTTCACTGTCCCCCGGGACAGGGGGCCCTAACTACGAGCAGTACTTC.

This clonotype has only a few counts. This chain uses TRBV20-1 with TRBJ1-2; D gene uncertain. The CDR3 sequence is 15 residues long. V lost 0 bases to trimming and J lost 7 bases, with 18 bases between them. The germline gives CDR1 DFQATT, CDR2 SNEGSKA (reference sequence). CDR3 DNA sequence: TGCAGTGCTAGAGATCAAACACTTTTGCCTTTTGGCTACACCTTC. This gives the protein CSARDQTLLPFGYTF.

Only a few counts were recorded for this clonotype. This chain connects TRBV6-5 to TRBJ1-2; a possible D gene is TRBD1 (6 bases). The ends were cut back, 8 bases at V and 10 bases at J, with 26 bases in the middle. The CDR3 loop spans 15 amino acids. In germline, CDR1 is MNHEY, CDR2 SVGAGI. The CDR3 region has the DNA TGTGCCAGCGGTCGAGCGGGACAAGGCCCTCTGGACTACACCTTC. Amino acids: CASGRAGQGPLDYTF.

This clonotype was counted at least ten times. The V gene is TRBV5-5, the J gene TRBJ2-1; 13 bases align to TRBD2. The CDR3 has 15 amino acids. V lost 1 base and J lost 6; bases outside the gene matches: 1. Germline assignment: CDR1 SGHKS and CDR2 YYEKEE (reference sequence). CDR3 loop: CASSLRLAGGNEQFF. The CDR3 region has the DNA TGTGCCAGCAGCTTGAGACTAGCGGGAGGCAATGAGCAGTTCTTC.

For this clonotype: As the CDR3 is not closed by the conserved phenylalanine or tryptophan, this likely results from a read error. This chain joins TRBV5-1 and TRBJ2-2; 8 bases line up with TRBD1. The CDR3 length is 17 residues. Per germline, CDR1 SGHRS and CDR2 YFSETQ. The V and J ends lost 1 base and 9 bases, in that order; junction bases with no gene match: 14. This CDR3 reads CASSLWTGQSGVRELFL. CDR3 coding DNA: TGCGCCAGCAGCTTGTGGACAGGGCAGTCGGGCGTCAGGGAGCTGTTTCTT.

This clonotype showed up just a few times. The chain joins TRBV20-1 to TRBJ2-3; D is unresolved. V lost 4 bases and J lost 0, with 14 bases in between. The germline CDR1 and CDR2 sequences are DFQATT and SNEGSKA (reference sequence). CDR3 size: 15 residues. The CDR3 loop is CSAIGSHISTDTQYF. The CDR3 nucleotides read TGCAGTGCTATCGGTTCTCATATCAGCACAGATACGCAGTATTTT.

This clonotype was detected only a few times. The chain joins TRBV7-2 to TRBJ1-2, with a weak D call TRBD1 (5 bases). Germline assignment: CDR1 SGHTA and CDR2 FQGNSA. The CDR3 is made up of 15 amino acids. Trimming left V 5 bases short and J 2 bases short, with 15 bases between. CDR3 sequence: CASSRGTVENYGYTF. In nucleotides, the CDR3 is TGTGCCAGCAGCAGAGGGACGGTCGAAAACTATGGCTACACCTTC.

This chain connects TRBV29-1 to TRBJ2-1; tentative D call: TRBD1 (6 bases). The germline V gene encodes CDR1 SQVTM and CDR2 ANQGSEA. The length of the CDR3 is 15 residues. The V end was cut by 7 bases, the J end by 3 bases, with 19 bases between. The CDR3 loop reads CSDRLQGPLYNEQFF. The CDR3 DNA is TGCAGCGACCGACTACAGGGACCCCTCTACAATGAGCAGTTCTTC.

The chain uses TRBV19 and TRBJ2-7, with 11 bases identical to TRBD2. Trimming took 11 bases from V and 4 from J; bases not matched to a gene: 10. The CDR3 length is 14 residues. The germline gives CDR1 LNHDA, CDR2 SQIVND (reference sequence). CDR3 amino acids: CALPGTSGGYEQYF. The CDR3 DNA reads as TGTGCCCTTCCGGGCACTAGCGGGGGTTACGAGCAGTACTTC.

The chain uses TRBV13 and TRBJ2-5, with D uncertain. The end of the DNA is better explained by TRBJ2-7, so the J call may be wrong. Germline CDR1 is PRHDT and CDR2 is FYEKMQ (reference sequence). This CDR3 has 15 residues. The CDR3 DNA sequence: TGTGCCAGCAGCTTAGGACCGGGCCATAATTACGAGCAGTACTTC. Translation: CASSLGPGHNYEQYF.

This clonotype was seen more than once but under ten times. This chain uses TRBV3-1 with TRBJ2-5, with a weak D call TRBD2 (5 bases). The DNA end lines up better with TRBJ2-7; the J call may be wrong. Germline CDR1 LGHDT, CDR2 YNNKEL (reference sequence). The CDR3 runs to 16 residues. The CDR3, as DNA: TGTGCCAGCAGCCAAGCGGGATCGATGAAGTCCTACGAGCAGTACTTC. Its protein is CASSQAGSMKSYEQYF.

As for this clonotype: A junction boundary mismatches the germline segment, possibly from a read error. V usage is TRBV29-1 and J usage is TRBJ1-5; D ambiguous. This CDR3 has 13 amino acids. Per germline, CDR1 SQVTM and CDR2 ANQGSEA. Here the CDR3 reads CGVEVDPFQPQHF. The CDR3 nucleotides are TGCGGCGTTGAAGTGGATCCATTTCAGCCCCAGCATTTT.

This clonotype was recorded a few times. In DNA, the CDR3 is TGTGCCAGCAGTTTTATGCGGGAATACTACGAGCAGTACTTC. Translating gives CASSFMREYYEQYF. The chain employs TRBV28 and TRBJ2-7; a possible D gene is TRBD2 (6 bases). The length of the CDR3 is 14 residues. Germline CDR1 reads MDHEN; CDR2 reads SYDVKM. V was cut by 3 bases and J by 3 bases, with 12 bases left in between.

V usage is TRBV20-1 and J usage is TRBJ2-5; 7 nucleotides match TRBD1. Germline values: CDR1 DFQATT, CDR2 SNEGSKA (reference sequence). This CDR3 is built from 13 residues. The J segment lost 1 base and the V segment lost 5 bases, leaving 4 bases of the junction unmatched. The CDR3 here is CSAPGQFQETQYF. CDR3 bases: TGCAGTGCTCCGGGACAGTTCCAAGAGACCCAGTACTTC.

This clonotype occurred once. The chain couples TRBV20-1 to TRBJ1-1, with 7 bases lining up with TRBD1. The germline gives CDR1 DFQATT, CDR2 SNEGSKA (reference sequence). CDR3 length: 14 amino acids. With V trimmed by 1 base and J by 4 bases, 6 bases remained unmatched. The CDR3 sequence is CSARGSPGGTEAFF. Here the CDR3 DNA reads TGCAGTGCTAGAGGGTCCCCAGGGGGCACTGAAGCTTTCTTT.

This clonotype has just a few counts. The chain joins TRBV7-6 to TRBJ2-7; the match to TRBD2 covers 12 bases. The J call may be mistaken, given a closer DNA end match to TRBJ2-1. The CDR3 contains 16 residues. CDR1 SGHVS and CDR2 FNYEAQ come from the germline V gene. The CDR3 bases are TGTGCCAGCAGCCCTTGGACTAGCGGGACCTACAATGAGCAGTTCTTC. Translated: CASSPWTSGTYNEQFF.

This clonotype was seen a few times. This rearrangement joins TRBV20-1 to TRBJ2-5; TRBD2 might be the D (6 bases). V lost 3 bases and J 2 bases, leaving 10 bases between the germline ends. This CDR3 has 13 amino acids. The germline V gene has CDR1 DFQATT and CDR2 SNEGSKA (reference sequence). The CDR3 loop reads CSASGRGQETQYF. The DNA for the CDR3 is TGCAGTGCTAGCGGGAGAGGTCAAGAGACCCAGTACTTC.

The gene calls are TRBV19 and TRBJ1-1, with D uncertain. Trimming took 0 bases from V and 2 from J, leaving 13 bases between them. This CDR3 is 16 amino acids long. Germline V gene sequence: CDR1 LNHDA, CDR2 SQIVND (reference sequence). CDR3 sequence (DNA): TGTGCCAGTAGTATAGAGAGACTGTCCAGCAACACTGAAGCTTTCTTT. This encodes CASSIERLSSNTEAFF.

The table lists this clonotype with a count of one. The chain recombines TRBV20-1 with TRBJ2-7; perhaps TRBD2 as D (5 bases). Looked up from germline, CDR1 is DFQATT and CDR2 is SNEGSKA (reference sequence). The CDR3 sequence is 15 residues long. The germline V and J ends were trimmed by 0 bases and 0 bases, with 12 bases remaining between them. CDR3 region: CSARDWTRSSYEQYF. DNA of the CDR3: TGCAGTGCTAGAGATTGGACTCGAAGCTCCTACGAGCAGTACTTC.

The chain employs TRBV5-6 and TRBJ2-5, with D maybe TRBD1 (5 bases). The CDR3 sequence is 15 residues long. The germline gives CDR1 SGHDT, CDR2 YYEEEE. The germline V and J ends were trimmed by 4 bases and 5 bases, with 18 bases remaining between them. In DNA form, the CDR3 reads TGTGCCAGCAGCCCCCAGGGCGGCCCAAGGGAGACCCAGTACTTC. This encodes CASSPQGGPRETQYF.